This TCR beta chain was sequenced during a study of blood T cell repertoires in COVID-19. Assay: immunoSEQ multiplex PCR; the TCRdb copy retains only in-frame clones and omits some. The sample gives roughly 150,000 clones, over 75% of which show up once; 6.5% to 7.5% is in the top ten. While infection was still active, Seattle patients were enrolled and then followed longitudinally. Trimming took off 6 bases at V and 7 bases at J, with 13 bases between the two ends. Looked up from germline, CDR1 is MNHEY and CDR2 is SMNVEV (reference sequence). This CDR3 contains 13 residues. Sequencing was carried out using peripheral blood. This clonotype was sampled from a man of 80 years or more with COVID-19, enrolled during active disease. This chain connects TRBV27 to TRBJ2-4; maybe TRBD1 (6 bases). CDR3 nucleotides: TGTGCCAGCAGACGGGACACTAGTAACATTCAGTACTTC. Translated, it gives CASRRDTSNIQYF.